This TCR beta chain was captured by sequencing in a study of CD8+ T cells in alopecia areata. About the study: Among treated patients, oral tofacitinib was administered at 5 to 10 mg twice daily. General study results and limits: Lesional scalp, especially alopecia totalis/universalis, showed higher clonality than normal scalp.

With 3 bases removed from V and 4 bases from J, the gap between germline ends came to 10 bases. CDR1 and CDR2 (germline): SEHNR, FQNEAQ (reference sequence). The CDR3 extends over 14 amino acids. Regarding treatment: oral pan-JAK inhibitor, 5-10 mg twice daily. On this clone: The antigen is unknown.

The authors extracted RNA and reverse transcribed it into cDNA as the sequencing template. Clones were read by immunoSEQ multiplex PCR, and TCRdb kept only the in-frame ones, dropping some. The sample gives around 270,000 clones, roughly 60% of which show up once; roughly 1.8% is in the top ten. Specimen: CD4+ T cells sorted from blood, collected at week 24, from a patient treated with tofacitinib. This receptor was taken from a human donor with alopecia areata. The chain joins TRBV7-9 to TRBJ1-5; D perhaps matches TRBD1 (5 bases). The CDR3 spells CASSFGTANQPQHF. The CDR3 DNA sequence: TGTGCCAGCAGCTTTGGGACTGCGAATCAGCCCCAGCATTTT.